Below are 2 T cell receptor beta chains sequenced from a single sample in a study of T cell repertoires in cytomegalovirus infection. No antigen has been assigned to these receptors. TCRdb reanalysed the reads using MiXCR and keeps one entry per CDR3 protein. The sample lists 360,000 or so distinct CDR3 sequences; about 32% were seen once. This specimen consisted of cultured PBMCs, obtained from culture after CMV antigen stimulation. The receptors shown here come from a human donor in good health (CMV status not recorded). Some clones in this sample may be carry-over from other donors' samples.

This chain links TRBV14 with TRBJ1-2; D is unclear. Germline V gene lookup returns CDR1 SGHDN and CDR2 FVKESK. The CDR3 loop spans 13 amino acids. V was clipped by 4 bases and J by 0 bases, with 6 bases between them. CDR3 nucleotides: TGTGCCAGCAGCCGCGATGCTAACTATGGCTACACCTTC. As protein: CASSRDANYGYTF.

This sequence joins TRBV5-8 and TRBJ2-1; maybe TRBD2 (5 bases). Trimming cost V 1 base and J 9 bases, with 11 bases left between them. Germline values: CDR1 SGHTS, CDR2 YDEGEE. CDR3 length: 13 residues. Here the CDR3 DNA reads TGTGCCAGCAGCTTGATCCCCGGGATTGAGCAGTTCTTC. Protein: CASSLIPGIEQFF.